This T cell receptor (beta chain) was obtained from a study of T cells after yellow fever vaccination. General study findings and limits: Re-detected after boosting: most primary clones, 96% of CD4 and over 80% of CD8.

Only a few counts were recorded for this clonotype. Its antigen is still unknown. Researchers made TCR cDNA using 5'RACE template switching, and this step added a universal primer site and UMIs. TCRdb reprocessed the 5' RACE reads via MiXCR and lists one record per CDR3 protein. Counted here are 450,000 to 650,000 distinct CDR3 sequences, less than 15% occurring once; the ten biggest clones make up around an eighth. CDR3 length: 16 amino acids. After removal of 2 bases from V and 6 bases from J, the junction contained 11 bases not matched to a gene. The germline V gene encodes CDR1 SGHRS and CDR2 YFSETQ.

This sample comprised PBMCs, obtained on the day of the yellow fever booster vaccination. This chain connects TRBV5-1 to TRBJ2-4; 7 bases fit TRBD1. The sequence was obtained from a man aged 30 to 39 who received the YFV17D yellow fever vaccine. CDR3: CASSLETGKGVNIQYF. CDR3 DNA sequence: TGCGCCAGCAGCTTAGAGACAGGGAAAGGGGTAAACATTCAGTACTTC.